This T cell receptor (beta chain) was sequenced for a study of OX40 agonist ivuxolimab in advanced cancers. The data were produced by immunoSEQ multiplex PCR, yet TCRdb's version contains in-frame clones alone and is incomplete. This sample has over 90,000 clones; 90% occur once, and the top ten carry around 0.15%. V was cut by 6 bases and J by 9 bases, with 11 bases left in between. The CDR3 sequence is 11 residues long. Germline V gene lookup returns CDR1 MNHNY and CDR2 SVGAGI (reference sequence). This clonotype was obtained from an adult with an advanced solid tumor such as melanoma, head and neck, liver or kidney cancer. The material sequenced was CD4+ or CD8+ T cells sorted from blood, taken in a trial of the OX40 agonist ivuxolimab. V and J are TRBV6-6 and TRBJ1-2, with D uncertain. CDR3 region: CASSFGRSYTF. CDR3 DNA: TGTGCCAGCAGCTTCGGTCGCAGCTACACCTTC.